This TCR beta chain is from a study of shared clonotypes between healthy human individuals. Findings and limits, study-wide: Clonotypes which were not shared had lower generation probabilities than clonotypes that all four donors shared.

Sorted-subset replicate PCR reactions were performed with about 200 ng DNA, corresponding to tens of thousands of T cell genomes. TCRdb keeps only in-frame clones here, not all; method: immunoSEQ multiplex PCR. The sample lists about 2.3 million clones; less than 95% were seen once. This clone has only a few counts. Its antigen is undetermined. CDR3 length: 13 amino acids. Looked up from germline, CDR1 is MDHEN and CDR2 is SYDVKM. Trimming left V 5 bases short and J 1 base short, with 8 bases between. The specimen was naive CD4+ T cells from PBMCs. Subset here: CD45RA+ positively selected. This clonotype was sampled from a man aged 18 to 30 in good health. Some clones in this sample may be carry-over from other donors' samples. V usage is TRBV28 and J usage is TRBJ1-1, with D tentatively TRBD1 (6 bases). The CDR3 region is CASSVTGNTEAFF. The CDR3 DNA reads TGTGCCAGCAGTGTGACAGGGAACACTGAAGCTTTCTTT.